The T cell receptor beta chain under discussion was sequenced for a study of blood T cell repertoires in COVID-19. At the level of the study: Nucleic acid was either cDNA or gDNA, and it came from T cells, B-cell-depleted T cells, or PBMCs.

All enrollees were roughly 18 to 95 years old and from about two dozen US areas. Clinical history as reported by participants underpinned cohort assignment. Germline V gene lookup returns CDR1 MNHEY and CDR2 SVGAGI. V shed 1 base and J shed 1 base, with 4 bases lying between them. This CDR3 has 14 residues. As handled by the study authors: The authors estimated nucleated cell counts from reference gene primer amplification. The repertoire was sequenced with immunoSEQ multiplex PCR; TCRdb's copy has only in-frame clones and lacks some. V, J and clone size were drawn from that table, and D and trimming were deduced from the DNA. Among 250,000 to 300,000 clones listed, roughly 90% were seen once.

The clonotype was recovered from an older woman who had recovered from COVID-19. Sequencing was carried out using PBMCs or T cells enriched from blood (not recorded which). The chain uses TRBV6-5 and TRBJ2-2; D gene unclear. The CDR3 sequence is CASSYFQNTGELFF. CDR3 DNA sequence: TGTGCCAGCAGTTACTTCCAGAACACCGGGGAGCTGTTTTTT.